Listed below are T cell receptor beta chains from one sample, sequenced in a study of shared T cell receptors in the human thymus. The protocol was immunoSEQ multiplex PCR, while the TCRdb copy is restricted to in-frame clones and leaves out a portion. Counted here are roughly 550,000 clones, 75% to 80% occurring once; the ten biggest clones make up 0.01% to 0.015%. The same sample was also studied in work on human thymus T cells.

Material: thymocytes. Receptors originate from a boy in the first two years of life with a congenital heart defect. Both conserved end residues are part of each CDR3. Only some rows state a clone size, as once, few, many or a class for expanded clones.

.	TRBV6-5	TRBJ1-3	16	CASSSNTGGNGNTIYF
.	TRBV29-1	TRBJ2-7	15	CSVEGPGDRAYEQYF
.	TRBV7-9	TRBJ2-7	16	CASSFPRTSGRTEQYF
once	TRBV5-6	TRBJ2-3	18	CASSLPPRGGSGTDTQYF
.	TRBV11-2	TRBJ1-5	17	CASPRRDRALSNQPQHF
few	TRBV2	TRBJ2-7	15	CASKISTPDTYEQYF
few	TRBV19	TRBJ1-2	11	CASSTGVGYTF
.	TRBV15	TRBJ2-5	17	CATSREGLAEGEETQYF
once	TRBV30	TRBJ2-3	15	CAWRGDLRLTDTQYF
.	TRBV5-1	TRBJ2-7	14	CASSLAGGQAEQYF
.	TRBV7-8	TRBJ1-3	16	CASSFRKREAGNTIYF
.	TRBV5-1	TRBJ2-7	15	CASSPQTGSDNEQYF
.	TRBV25-1	TRBJ2-1	16	CASTEGTPGRNNEQFF
.	TRBV9	TRBJ2-1	15	CASSATSADYNEQFF
.	TRBV29-1	TRBJ2-1	16	CSVQTSGRAGYNEQFF
.	TRBV6-5	TRBJ1-2	13	CASSTDRGYGYTF
.	TRBV2	TRBJ2-7	15	CASSEAAPPGYEQYF
.	TRBV14	TRBJ2-7	15	CASSHPLDRGHEQYF
.	TRBV5-1	TRBJ1-4	16	CASSLFGRATNEKLFF
.	TRBV27	TRBJ1-2	13	CASSFQGNYGYTF
.	TRBV19	TRBJ2-2	13	CASSTTGTGELFF
few	TRBV29-1	TRBJ2-3	13	CSVQAGSTDTQYF
.	TRBV11-2	TRBJ2-7	18	CASSLERPGLATSYEQYF
few	TRBV5-1	TRBJ2-6	17	CASSSRQGRSGANVLTF
.	TRBV5-4	TRBJ2-1	14	CASSLRPAGDEQFF
.	TRBV4-3	TRBJ1-5	16	CASSQDRVRGKQPQHF
few	TRBV15	TRBJ1-2	17	CATSGPVGQGSNYGYTF
once	TRBV7-4	TRBJ2-6	19	CASSSQGTGFDSGANVLTF
.	TRBV7-9	TRBJ1-2	12	CASSPYSYGYTF
.	TRBV5-6	TRBJ2-7	13	CASSYRDSYEQYF
once	TRBV20-1	TRBJ2-5	10	CSVAQETQYF
.	TRBV29-1	TRBJ2-7	13	CSVVPGGSYEQYF
.	TRBV2	TRBJ2-3	15	CASTKGLTITDTQYF
.	TRBV10-3	TRBJ2-2	19	CAISEPGVATSGNTGELFF
.	TRBV5-4	TRBJ2-5	16	CASSFPGQGASETQYF
.	TRBV4-3	TRBJ2-3	16	CASSPYGLGARDTQYF
.	TRBV29-1	TRBJ1-1	14	CSAVGDSKNTEAFF
.	TRBV4-3	TRBJ2-2	16	CASSQDLERITGELFF
.	TRBV11-2	TRBJ2-2	18	CASSPWESSGRDTGELFF
.	TRBV7-8	TRBJ2-2	13	CASSSGRGGELFF
.	TRBV4-1	TRBJ1-4	16	CASSLDNRGLGEKLFF
.	TRBV4-2	TRBJ2-1	15	CASSQDQAALGEQFF
.	TRBV5-8	TRBJ1-1	18	CASSSTGQGPFLLGEAFF
.	TRBV20-1	TRBJ2-7	11	CSADRGYEQYF
.	TRBV4-3	TRBJ2-7	15	CASSQDRAGVGEQYF
few	TRBV27	TRBJ1-5	16	CASSPLTGRGNQPQHF
.	TRBV19	TRBJ1-4	19	CASSPSRQGGQPTNEKLFF
once	TRBV27	TRBJ2-4	15	CASSSRTGGKNIQYF
.	TRBV6-6	TRBJ2-2	14	CASKTGWRTGELFF
.	TRBV27	TRBJ1-5	15	CASSLGQGKNQPQHF
.	TRBV13	TRBJ2-5	15	CASRGTETGPETQYF
.	TRBV5-4	TRBJ2-5	17	CASSTWTSGRGQETQYF
.	TRBV15	TRBJ2-7	15	CATSREQGAPYEQYF